The 23 T cell receptor beta chains given below trace back to one sample, sequenced in a study of T cells after yellow fever vaccination. TCRdb used MiXCR to reprocess the 5' RACE reads, holding one entry per CDR3 protein. The sample lists under 700,000 distinct CDR3 sequences; about a sixth were seen once. Sequences were derived from PBMCs, sampled about 5 days after the first yellow fever vaccination. These receptors came from a man aged 18 to 30 who received the YFV17D yellow fever vaccine.

This clonotype was detected only a few times. The rearrangement links TRBV30 to TRBJ2-1; possible D gene TRBD2, 6 bases. Germline assignment: CDR1 GTSNPN and CDR2 SVGIG (reference sequence). The CDR3 is 14 residues long. The V end was cut by 1 base, the J end by 3 bases, with 10 bases between. CDR3 nucleotide sequence: TGTGCCTGGAGTGCGGGGGTAAGCTACAATGAGCAGTTCTTC. Encoded protein: CAWSAGVSYNEQFF.

This clonotype was seen a handful of times. Since a much larger clone is just one base distant, this may be a read error. The rearrangement joins TRBV12-3 or TRBV12-4 to TRBJ2-5; TRBD2 might be the D (6 bases). CDR3 length: 12 amino acids. Deletions cut 6 bases from V and 5 bases from J, with 10 bases between. In DNA form, the CDR3 reads TGTGCCAGCAGGCCGGGGGAGGAGACCCAGTACTTC. Its protein is CASRPGEETQYF.

In its sample, this clonotype was seen once. This chain joins TRBV5-1 and TRBJ1-6; the D gene is possibly TRBD1 (5 bases). This CDR3 contains 15 residues. Germline V gene data show CDR1 as SGHRS and CDR2 as YFSETQ. Trimming removed 0 bases at V and 6 bases at J, with 10 bases between. The CDR3 spells CASSLGGFGNSPLHF. The CDR3 nucleotides read TGCGCCAGCAGCTTGGGGGGGTTCGGTAATTCACCCCTCCACTTT.

This clonotype was counted only a few times. This chain connects TRBV5-1 to TRBJ2-1; D perhaps matches TRBD1 (6 bases). Per germline, CDR1 SGHRS and CDR2 YFSETQ. Deletions cut 3 bases from V and 3 bases from J, with 13 bases between. The length of the CDR3 is 15 residues. For the CDR3, the DNA is TGCGCCAGCAGCTCGTCAGGGGAAGTCTACAATGAGCAGTTCTTC. Amino acids: CASSSSGEVYNEQFF.

This clonotype has more than one count but fewer than ten. The genes are TRBV5-1 and TRBJ2-3, with D maybe TRBD2 (6 bases). Trimming pared 3 bases from V and 1 base from J, leaving 15 bases between. CDR3 length equals 16 residues. The germline V gene has CDR1 SGHRS and CDR2 YFSETQ. CDR3 protein: CASSWGGVGGTDTQYF. The CDR3 bases are TGCGCCAGCAGCTGGGGCGGGGTCGGAGGCACAGATACGCAGTATTTT.

This clonotype showed up just a few times. V is TRBV7-9 and J is TRBJ1-1; D gene ambiguous. The CDR3 has 13 residues. The V and J ends lost 7 bases and 1 base respectively, with 10 bases between them. The germline CDR1 and CDR2 sequences are SEHNR and FQNEAQ (reference sequence). The CDR3 here is CASTTRTNTEAFF. The CDR3 bases are TGTGCCAGCACCACGCGTACGAACACTGAAGCTTTCTTT.

The genes are TRBV24-1 and TRBJ2-3, with 11 positions matching TRBD2. CDR3 length: 18 amino acids. V trimming: 7 bases; J trimming: 4 bases; junction bases outside the gene matches: 15. The germline gives CDR1 KGHDR, CDR2 SFDVKD. In DNA, the CDR3 is TGTGCCACCAGCCACTCGGGTAGCGGGGGGGCGTTGTCAGATACGCAGTATTTT. It translates to CATSHSGSGGALSDTQYF.

Only a few counts were recorded for this clonotype. The J gene is TRBJ1-6, the V gene TRBV20-1; D is unresolved. The CDR3 has 13 amino acids. Germline V gene data show CDR1 as DFQATT and CDR2 as SNEGSKA (reference sequence). Trimming shortened V by 0 bases and J by 11 bases, and 11 bases separated the two germline ends. This CDR3 reads CSARDLDGPPLHF. CDR3 bases: TGCAGTGCTAGAGATTTGGACGGTCCACCCCTCCACTTT.

This chain links TRBV7-2 with TRBJ1-3, with 9 bases that match TRBD1. V gave up 5 bases and J gave up 8 bases; unmatched junction bases: 7. CDR3 length: 14 amino acids. Germline V gene data show CDR1 as SGHTA and CDR2 as FQGNSA. CDR3 loop: CASSPGTGLYTIYF. The CDR3 coding sequence is TGTGCCAGCAGCCCCGGGACAGGGCTATACACCATATATTTT.

This clonotype was seen more than once but under ten times. This CDR3 is CASSLDRGRYEQYV. Here the CDR3 DNA reads TGCGCCAGCAGCTTGGATCGGGGTCGCTACGAGCAGTACGTC. This chain connects TRBV5-1 to TRBJ2-7; TRBD2 might be the D (5 bases). Germline lookup yields CDR1 SGHRS and CDR2 YFSETQ. Trimming took 0 bases from V and 3 from J, leaving 10 bases between them. The CDR3 sequence is 14 residues long.

The rearrangement uses TRBV20-1 and TRBJ2-5, with no clear D. This CDR3 is built from 15 residues. Trimming shortened V by 1 base and J by 1 base, and 13 bases separated the two germline ends. From germline, CDR1 is DFQATT and CDR2 SNEGSKA (reference sequence). CDR3 sequence: CSARGLTQTQETQYF. The CDR3 DNA sequence: TGCAGTGCTAGAGGGCTTACACAGACCCAAGAGACCCAGTACTTC.

This clonotype appeared a few times. This CDR3 reads CASKERGAQETQYF. The CDR3 nucleotides read TGCGCCAGCAAAGAGCGGGGGGCACAAGAGACCCAGTACTTC. V and J are TRBV5-1 and TRBJ2-5, with TRBD2 matching 9 bases. With V trimmed by 6 bases and J by 2 bases, 5 bases remained unmatched. Germline-derived CDR1 and CDR2 are SGHRS and YFSETQ. The CDR3 extends over 14 amino acids.

This rearrangement joins TRBV18 to TRBJ2-1; 9 bases are shared with TRBD2. The CDR3 has 15 residues. Germline V gene sequence: CDR1 KGHSH, CDR2 LQKENI. V shed 0 bases and J 5 bases; nucleotides not matched to a gene: 2. The CDR3 nucleotides are TGTGCCAGCTCACCACCGACTAGCGGTGACAATGAGCAGTTCTTC. It codes for CASSPPTSGDNEQFF. The complete variable domain, with remaining parts taken from reference TRBV18 and TRBJ2-1, reads NAGVMQNPRHLVRRRGQEARLRCSPMKGHSHVYWYRQLPEEGLKFMVYLQKENIIDESGMPKERFSAEFPKEGPSILRIQQVVRGDSAAYFCASSPPTSGDNEQFFGPGTRLTVL.

The chain has TRBV9 and TRBJ2-5, with 10 positions matching TRBD2. The CDR3 has 17 amino acids. Germline V lookup: CDR1 SGDLS, CDR2 YYNGEE. V was pared by 0 bases and J by 3 bases, with 8 bases of the junction left unmatched. CDR3 in DNA: TGTGCCAGCAGCGTAGGCTCCAGCGGGGGGGCCGAAGAGACCCAGTACTTC. It translates to CASSVGSSGGAEETQYF.

This clonotype was seen a handful of times. The CDR3 DNA is TGTGCCAGCAGCATTAATCCGGGACAGGGACGAGAGACCCAGTACTTC. Translation: CASSINPGQGRETQYF. The chain joins TRBV6-1 to TRBJ2-5, with TRBD1 identical over 9 bases. The CDR3 has 16 amino acids. Germline values: CDR1 MNHNS, CDR2 SASEGT. V shed 6 bases, J shed 4 bases, and the junction held 12 bases outside the gene matches.

The gene calls are TRBV7-9 and TRBJ1-4; 11 bases align to TRBD1. V shed 5 bases, J shed 0 bases, and the junction held 5 bases outside the gene matches. The germline gives CDR1 SEHNR, CDR2 FQNEAQ (reference sequence). CDR3 length: 17 amino acids. The DNA for the CDR3 is TGTGCCAGCAGCCCTTCGGGACAGGGGGCAACTAATGAAAAACTGTTTTTT. Encoded protein: CASSPSGQGATNEKLFF.

This clonotype was recorded a few times. The rearrangement uses TRBV7-8 and TRBJ1-6, with 8 bases identical to TRBD1. CDR3 length: 15 residues. V shed 5 bases and J 5 bases; nucleotides not matched to a gene: 5. CDR1 is SGHVS, CDR2 FQNEAQ, per germline. CDR3 sequence: CASSAGTGDNSPLHF. The CDR3 DNA sequence: TGTGCCAGCAGCGCCGGGACAGGAGATAATTCACCCCTCCACTTT.

This clonotype was detected a few times. The chain recombines TRBV5-1 with TRBJ2-7; a possible D gene is TRBD1 (7 bases). In germline, CDR1 is SGHRS, CDR2 YFSETQ. The CDR3 runs to 16 residues. V dropped 3 bases and J dropped 3 bases, with 19 bases sitting between them. The CDR3 DNA reads TGCGCCAGCAGCTGGGGGGTAGGGACAGAGAGCTACGAGCAGTACTTC. It specifies CASSWGVGTESYEQYF.

The V call is TRBV2, the J call TRBJ2-3; TRBD2 aligns across 10 bases. The junction had 5 bases not matched to a gene; V was cut back by 6 bases and J by 5 bases. CDR3 size: 14 residues. Germline V CDR1 and CDR2: SNHLY, FYNNEI. CDR3 sequence reads: CASRRTSGKDTQYF. For the CDR3, the DNA is TGTGCCAGCAGAAGGACTAGCGGTAAAGATACGCAGTATTTT.

This chain connects TRBV30 to TRBJ1-1; D possibly corresponds to TRBD1 (5 bases). The CDR3 runs 11 residues. Germline CDR1 is GTSNPN and CDR2 is SVGIG (reference sequence). With 3 bases removed from V and 8 bases from J, the gap between germline ends came to 10 bases. The CDR3, as DNA: TGTGCCTGGAGCCCGGGACCCGAAGCTTTCTTT. Encoded protein: CAWSPGPEAFF.

This clonotype occurred many times. This rearrangement joins TRBV29-1 to TRBJ2-7, with D possibly being TRBD1 (6 bases). Trimming removed 4 bases at V and 0 bases at J, with 19 bases between. CDR3 length equals 16 residues. The germline V gene encodes CDR1 SQVTM and CDR2 ANQGSEA. The CDR3 bases are TGCAGCGTTGTCCCCTACTGGGGACACCTCTCCTACGAGCAGTACGTC. It codes for CSVVPYWGHLSYEQYV.

The V and J genes are TRBV29-1 and TRBJ2-7; D call uncertain. Per germline, CDR1 SQVTM and CDR2 ANQGSEA. Trimming removed 3 bases from V and 0 bases from J, with 9 bases in between. The CDR3 is 13 residues long. The CDR3 reads CSVDLENSYEQYF. The CDR3 region has the DNA TGCAGCGTTGATTTAGAGAACTCCTACGAGCAGTACTTC.

This chain joins TRBV7-6 and TRBJ1-1; TRBD1 agrees at 9 bases. Germline trimming cut 5 bases from V and 0 bases from J; bases unmatched to any gene: 13. Looked up from germline, CDR1 is SGHVS and CDR2 is FNYEAQ. This CDR3 is 18 amino acids long. This CDR3 reads CASSLRGTGTIMNTEAFF. CDR3 nucleotides: TGTGCCAGCAGCCTTCGAGGGACAGGGACGATAATGAACACTGAAGCTTTCTTT.